In this sample, the clone carrying this TCR beta chain turned up many times. TCRdb itself ran the PCR reads through MiXCR, one entry per CDR3 protein. Here the sample spans more than 3,000 distinct CDR3 sequences, roughly 19% being singletons. These data are taken from a study of tumor-infiltrating lymphocytes in oesophageal squamous cell carcinoma. This clonotype was obtained from a male donor with esophageal squamous cell carcinoma. The sample consisted of normal esophageal tissue next to the tumor.

The CDR3 reads CATSDLNRGQETQYF. CDR3 coding DNA: TGTGCCACCAGTGATTTGAACAGGGGGCAAGAGACCCAGTACTTC. The rearrangement links TRBV24-1 to TRBJ2-5; 8 nucleotides agree with TRBD1. CDR1 and CDR2 (germline): KGHDR, SFDVKD. The CDR3 consists of 15 residues. V lost 0 bases, J lost 2 bases, and 1 base stayed unmatched.